This T cell receptor beta chain was obtained from a study of radiotherapy plus CTLA-4 blockade in lung cancer. The CDR3 length is 16 residues. Germline CDR1 and CDR2: PRHDT and FYEKMQ (reference sequence). V was pared by 3 bases and J by 0 bases, with 6 bases of the junction left unmatched. Regarding this clone: Its target is not known.

Participants had chemo-refractory metastatic non-small-cell lung cancer and were treated with focal radiation plus ipilimumab CTLA-4 blockade. Study-wide results and caveats: In blood, TCR clones derived from the tumor expanded after radiotherapy plus ipilimumab. Interferon-beta and early blood T cell clone dynamics reportedly predicted response best.

Using immunoSEQ multiplex PCR, the repertoire was profiled, and TCRdb retains in-frame clones only, with some absent. The table has 50,000 or so clones, around 69% seen once. The receptor was isolated from a human donor with non-small cell lung cancer who had stable disease on radiotherapy plus ipilimumab. V usage is TRBV13 and J usage is TRBJ2-3; 7 bases agree with TRBD2. This material consisted of peripheral blood, taken from a patient treated with radiotherapy plus ipilimumab. The CDR3 spells CASSFSGGGSTDTQYF. The CDR3 DNA reads as TGTGCCAGCAGCTTCTCTGGGGGGGGGAGCACAGATACGCAGTATTTT.